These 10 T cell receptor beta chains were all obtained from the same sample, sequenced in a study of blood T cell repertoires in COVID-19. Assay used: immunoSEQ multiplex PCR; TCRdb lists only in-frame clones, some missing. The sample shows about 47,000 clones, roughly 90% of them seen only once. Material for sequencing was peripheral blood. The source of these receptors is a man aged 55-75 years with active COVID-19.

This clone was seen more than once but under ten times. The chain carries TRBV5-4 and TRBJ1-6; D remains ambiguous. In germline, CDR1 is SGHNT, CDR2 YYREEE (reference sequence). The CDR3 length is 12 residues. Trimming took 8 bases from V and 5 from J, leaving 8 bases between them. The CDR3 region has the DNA TGTGCCAGTGGGAGCAATAATTCACCCCTCCACTTT. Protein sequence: CASGSNNSPLHF.

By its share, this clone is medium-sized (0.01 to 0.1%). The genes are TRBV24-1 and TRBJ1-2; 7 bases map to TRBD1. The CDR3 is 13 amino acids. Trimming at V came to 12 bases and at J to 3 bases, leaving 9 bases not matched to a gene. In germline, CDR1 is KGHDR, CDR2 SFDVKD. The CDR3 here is CASLRGDYYGYTF. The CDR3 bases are TGTGCCTCCCTCAGGGGGGATTACTATGGCTACACCTTC.

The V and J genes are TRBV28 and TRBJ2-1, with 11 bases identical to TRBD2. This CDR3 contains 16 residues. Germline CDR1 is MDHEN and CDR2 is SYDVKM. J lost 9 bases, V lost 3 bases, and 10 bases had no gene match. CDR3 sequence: CASSLPTSGSLGEQFF. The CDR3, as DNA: TGTGCCAGCAGTTTGCCCACTAGCGGGAGTCTTGGTGAGCAGTTCTTC.

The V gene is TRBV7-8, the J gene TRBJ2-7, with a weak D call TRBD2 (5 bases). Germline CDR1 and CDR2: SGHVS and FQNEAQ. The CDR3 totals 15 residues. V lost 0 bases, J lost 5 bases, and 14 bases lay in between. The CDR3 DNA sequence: TGTGCCAGCAGCTTAGCGCGGGCTGCCGGGGACGAGCAGTACTTC. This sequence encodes CASSLARAAGDEQYF.

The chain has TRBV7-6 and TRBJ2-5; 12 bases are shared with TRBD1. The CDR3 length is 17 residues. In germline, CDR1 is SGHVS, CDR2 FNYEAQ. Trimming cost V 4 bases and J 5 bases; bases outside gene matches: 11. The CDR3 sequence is CASSSAAGQGAEETQYF. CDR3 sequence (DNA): TGTGCCAGCAGCTCAGCGGCGGGACAGGGGGCGGAGGAGACCCAGTACTTC.

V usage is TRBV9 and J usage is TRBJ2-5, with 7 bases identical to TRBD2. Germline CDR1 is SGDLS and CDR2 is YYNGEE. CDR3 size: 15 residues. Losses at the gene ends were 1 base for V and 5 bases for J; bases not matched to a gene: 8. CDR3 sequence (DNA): TGTGCCAGCAGCGTACAAGCGGGGACGTTGGAGACCCAGTACTTC. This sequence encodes CASSVQAGTLETQYF.

CDR3 sequence reads: CASSENRVTYNEQFF. DNA for the CDR3: TGTGCCAGCAGTGAAAACAGGGTAACCTACAATGAGCAGTTCTTC. The chain carries TRBV2 and TRBJ2-1; D is perhaps TRBD1 (6 bases). This CDR3 region has 15 residues. CDR1 SNHLY and CDR2 FYNNEI come from the germline V gene. V lost 2 bases, J lost 2 bases, and 10 bases lay in between.

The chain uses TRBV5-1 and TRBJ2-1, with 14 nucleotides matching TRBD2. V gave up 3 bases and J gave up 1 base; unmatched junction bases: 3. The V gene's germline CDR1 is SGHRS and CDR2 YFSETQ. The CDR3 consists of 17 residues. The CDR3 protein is CASSYWTSGGSYNEQFF. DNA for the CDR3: TGCGCCAGCAGCTACTGGACTAGCGGGGGGTCCTACAATGAGCAGTTCTTC. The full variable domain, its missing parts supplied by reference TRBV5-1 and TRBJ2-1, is KAGVTQTPRYLIKTRGQQVTLSCSPISGHRSVSWYQQTPGQGLQFLFEYFSETQRNKGNFPGRFSGRQFSNSRSEMNVSTLELGDSALYLCASSYWTSGGSYNEQFFGPGTRLTVL.

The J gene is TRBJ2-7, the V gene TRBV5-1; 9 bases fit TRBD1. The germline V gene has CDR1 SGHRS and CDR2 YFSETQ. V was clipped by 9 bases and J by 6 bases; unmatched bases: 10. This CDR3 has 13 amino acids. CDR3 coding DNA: TGCGCCACCCGGAGGGACAGGGATTCCGAGCAGTACTTC. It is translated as CATRRDRDSEQYF.

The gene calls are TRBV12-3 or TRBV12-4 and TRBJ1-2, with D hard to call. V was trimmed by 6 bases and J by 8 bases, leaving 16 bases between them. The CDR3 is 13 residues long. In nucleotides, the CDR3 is TGTGCCAGCAGGATTCAAGGCCTCGGGGGCTACACCTTC. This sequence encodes CASRIQGLGGYTF.